A selection of T cell receptor beta chains follows, all from one sample in a study of T-cell reconstitution after alpha-beta-depleted transplantation in children. TCRdb processed the PCR reads anew with MiXCR; each CDR3 protein has one entry. The repertoire holds some 490,000 distinct CDR3 sequences, roughly an eighth seen once, with around 6% in the top ten. Specimen: PBMCs from the stem cell graft donor, collected from the stem cell graft. These receptors all come from a human donor who donated a stem cell graft to a child with combined immunodeficiency. Both conserved end residues are part of each CDR3. The D gene is left open where the match is weak. Only some rows state a clone size, as once, few, many or a class for expanded clones.

j_call,v_call,clone_size,d_call,cdr3_nt,cdr3_aa
TRBJ2-5,TRBV4-2,NA,NA,TGTGCCAGCAGCCAAGGTGCAGGGCAAGAGACCCAGTACTTC,CASSQGAGQETQYF
TRBJ2-3,TRBV11-1,NA,NA,TGTGCCAGCAGCTTACGGGGGGCCTTCGGAATAGATACGCAGTATTTT,CASSLRGAFGIDTQYF
TRBJ2-5,TRBV7-9,many,NA,TGTGCCAGCAGCATCGGTACGGTCCAAGAGACCCAGTACTTC,CASSIGTVQETQYF
TRBJ1-4,TRBV25-1,NA,NA,TGTGCCAGCAGTGGGTATGATGAAAAACTGTTTTTT,CASSGYDEKLFF
TRBJ2-5,TRBV6-2/TRBV6-3,few,NA,TGTGCCAGCAGACCTCGGACGCCCTCGGAAGAGACCCAGTACTTC,CASRPRTPSEETQYF
TRBJ2-7,TRBV27,few,TRBD1,TGTGCCAGCAGTTACAGGGGGAAGGCCTACGAGCAGTACTTC,CASSYRGKAYEQYF
TRBJ2-1,TRBV7-9,many,NA,TGTGCCAGCAGACGAACAGGAGACAATGAGCAGTTCTTC,CASRRTGDNEQFF
TRBJ2-1,TRBV7-9,NA,NA,TGTGCCAGCAGCCCCCTCTCCCGCAATGAGCAGTTCTTC,CASSPLSRNEQFF
TRBJ2-5,TRBV5-5,many,TRBD2,TGTGCCAGCAGCTGGGGACTAGCGGGGGGTCAAGAGACCCAGTACTTC,CASSWGLAGGQETQYF
TRBJ2-1,TRBV14,NA,NA,TGTGCCAGCAGCCAAGCCCCCGCAGGATACAATGAGCAGTTCTTC,CASSQAPAGYNEQFF
TRBJ2-5,TRBV5-1,NA,NA,TGCGCCAGCAGCTTGGCCTACGCCCTAGCTGGAGAGACCCAGTACTTC,CASSLAYALAGETQYF
TRBJ2-1,TRBV18,NA,NA,TGTGCCAGCTCACCACAACCAGCCTCCTACAATGAGCAGTTCTTC,CASSPQPASYNEQFF
TRBJ2-3,TRBV7-3,few,TRBD2,TGTGCCAGCAGCTCGGGGGGGCTGGATACGCAGTATTTT,CASSSGGLDTQYF
TRBJ2-7,TRBV18,few,NA,TGTGCCAGCTCACCAGGGCCGGGCAGGGTAGGCGAGCAGTACTTC,CASSPGPGRVGEQYF
TRBJ2-6,TRBV4-3,few,TRBD1,TGCGCCAGCAGCCAACGGATTGACAGGGTTTGGGCTGGGGCCAACGTCCTGACTTTC,CASSQRIDRVWAGANVLTF
TRBJ1-1,TRBV30,few,TRBD1,TGTGCCTGGGGGACAGGGAACACTGAAGCTTTCTTT,CAWGTGNTEAFF
TRBJ2-1,TRBV7-2,many,TRBD2,TGTGCCAGCAGCGCCCCCCGGGCTAGCGGGAGACTAAATGAGCAGTTCTTC,CASSAPRASGRLNEQFF
TRBJ2-7,TRBV28,NA,NA,TGTGCCAGCAGAGCGCCGGGACGGCTATACGAGCAGTACTTC,CASRAPGRLYEQYF
TRBJ1-1,TRBV2,NA,TRBD1,TGTGCCAGAAATCCCGGGACAGTGGACGTTACTGAAGCTTTCTTT,CARNPGTVDVTEAFF
TRBJ2-6,TRBV7-3,NA,NA,TGTGCCAGCAGCGCCTCTGGTGGGGCCAACGTCCTGACTTTC,CASSASGGANVLTF
TRBJ2-7,TRBV21-1,NA,NA,TGTGCCGATAAACCCCCATATCCGACAGGGTCTTACGAGCAGTACTTC,CADKPPYPTGSYEQYF
TRBJ2-1,TRBV5-1,few,NA,TGCGCCAGCAGCTTGGGTTCTAGCCGTTACAATGAGCAGTTCTTC,CASSLGSSRYNEQFF
TRBJ1-1,TRBV7-9,few,NA,TGTGCCAGTATGGGGGGCCGCGCTGAAGCTTTCTTT,CASMGGRAEAFF
TRBJ1-2,TRBV7-9,few,NA,TGTGCCAGCAGCTTAGATGGTTCTGGCTACACCTTC,CASSLDGSGYTF
TRBJ2-1,TRBV12-3/TRBV12-4,few,NA,TGTGCCAGCAGTTTAGAATGGGAGGAACCCTACAATGAGCAGTTCTTC,CASSLEWEEPYNEQFF